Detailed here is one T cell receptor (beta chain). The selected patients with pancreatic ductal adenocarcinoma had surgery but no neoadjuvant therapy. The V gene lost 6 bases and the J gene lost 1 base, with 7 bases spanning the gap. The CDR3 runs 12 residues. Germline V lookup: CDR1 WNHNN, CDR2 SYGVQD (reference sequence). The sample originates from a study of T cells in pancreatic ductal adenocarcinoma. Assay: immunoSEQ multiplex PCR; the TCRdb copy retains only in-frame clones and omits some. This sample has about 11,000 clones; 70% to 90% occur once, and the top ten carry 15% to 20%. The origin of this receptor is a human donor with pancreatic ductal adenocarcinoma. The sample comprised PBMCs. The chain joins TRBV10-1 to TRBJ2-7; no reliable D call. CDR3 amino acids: CASSGSSYEQYF. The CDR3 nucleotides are TGCGCCAGCAGCGGGTCGTCCTACGAGCAGTACTTC.